This TCR beta chain is drawn from a study of blood T cell repertoires in COVID-19. Method: immunoSEQ multiplex PCR; TCRdb's copy keeps in-frame clones and lacks some. The sample holds approximately 230,000 clones; about four fifths are singletons and the top ten take roughly 5.7%. V lost 4 bases to trimming and J lost 4 bases, with 14 bases between them. This CDR3 spans 15 amino acids. CDR1 and CDR2 from the germline V gene are SEHNR and FQNEAQ (reference sequence). The genes are TRBV7-9 and TRBJ2-1, with a tentative D call TRBD1 (6 bases). This sequence originates from an elderly man with acute or convalescent COVID-19. Sequenced input: peripheral blood. CDR3 amino acids: CASSSYGTRYNEQFF. The DNA of the CDR3 is TGTGCCAGCAGCTCCTACGGGACAAGATACAATGAGCAGTTCTTC.